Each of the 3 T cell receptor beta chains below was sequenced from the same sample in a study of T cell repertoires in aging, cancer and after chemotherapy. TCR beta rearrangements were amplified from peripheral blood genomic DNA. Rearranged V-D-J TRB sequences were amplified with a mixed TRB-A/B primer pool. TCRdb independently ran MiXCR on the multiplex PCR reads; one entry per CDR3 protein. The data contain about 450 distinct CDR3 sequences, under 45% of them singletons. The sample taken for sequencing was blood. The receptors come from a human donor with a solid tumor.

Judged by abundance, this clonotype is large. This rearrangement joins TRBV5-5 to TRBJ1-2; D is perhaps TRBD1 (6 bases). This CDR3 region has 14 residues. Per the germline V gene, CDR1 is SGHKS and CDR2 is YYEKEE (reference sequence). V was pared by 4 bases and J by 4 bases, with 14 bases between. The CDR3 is CASSPWGGPYGYTF. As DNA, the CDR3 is TGTGCCAGCAGCCCCTGGGGGGGGCCCTATGGCTACACCTTC.

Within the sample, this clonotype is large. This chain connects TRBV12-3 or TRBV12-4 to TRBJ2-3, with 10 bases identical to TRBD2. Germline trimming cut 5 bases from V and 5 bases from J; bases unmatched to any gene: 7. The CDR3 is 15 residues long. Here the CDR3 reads CASSRLAGGIDTQYF. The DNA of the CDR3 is TGTGCCAGCAGTCGATTAGCGGGAGGCATAGATACGCAGTATTTT.

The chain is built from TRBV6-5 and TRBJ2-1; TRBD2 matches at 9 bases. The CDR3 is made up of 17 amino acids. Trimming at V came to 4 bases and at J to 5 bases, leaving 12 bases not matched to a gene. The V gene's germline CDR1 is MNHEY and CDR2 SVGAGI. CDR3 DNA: TGTGCCAGCAGTTCCACAGGGCTAGCGGGACCTGACAATGAGCAGTTCTTC. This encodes CASSSTGLAGPDNEQFF.